This TCR beta chain stems from a study of early T cells in non-severe SARS-CoV-2 infection. Via MiXCR, TCRdb re-called the 5' RACE reads, giving one row per CDR3 protein. The data contain approximately 77,000 distinct CDR3 sequences, 10% to 15% of them singletons. The J segment lost 6 bases and the V segment lost 3 bases, leaving 6 bases of the junction unmatched. Per the germline V gene, CDR1 is SSHAT and CDR2 is FNYEAQ (reference sequence). The CDR3 covers 15 residues. Sequencing used whole blood, obtained at baseline. This sequence originates from an adult who was a healthcare worker with PCR-confirmed SARS-CoV-2 infection or an uninfected control (not recorded which). The donor label of this sample is uncertain. The V gene is TRBV7-7, the J gene TRBJ2-3; 10 bases are shared with TRBD2. The CDR3 reads CASSFGLAGADTQYF. The CDR3 DNA follows: TGTGCCAGCAGCTTTGGGCTAGCGGGGGCGGATACGCAGTATTTT.